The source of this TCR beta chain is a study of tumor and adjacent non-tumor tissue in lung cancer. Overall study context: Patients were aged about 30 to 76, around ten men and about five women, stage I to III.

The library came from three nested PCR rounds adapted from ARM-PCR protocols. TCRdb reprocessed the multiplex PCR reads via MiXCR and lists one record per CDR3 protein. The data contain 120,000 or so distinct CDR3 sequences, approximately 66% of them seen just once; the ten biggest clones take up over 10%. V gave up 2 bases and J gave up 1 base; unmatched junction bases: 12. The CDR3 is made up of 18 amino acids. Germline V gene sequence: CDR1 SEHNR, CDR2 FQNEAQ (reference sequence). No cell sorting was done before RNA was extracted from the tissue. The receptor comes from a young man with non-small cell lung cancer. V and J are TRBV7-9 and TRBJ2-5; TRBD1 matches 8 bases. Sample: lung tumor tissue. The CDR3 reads CASSLWGLQGVAQETQYF. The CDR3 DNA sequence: TGTGCCAGCAGCTTATGGGGCCTACAGGGGGTGGCCCAAGAGACCCAGTACTTC.